The 18 T cell receptor beta chains in this list originate from one sample, sequenced in a study of blood T cell repertoires in COVID-19. The table came from immunoSEQ multiplex PCR; TCRdb's copy has only in-frame clones and leaves some out. The sample lists around 85,000 clones, about 83% occurring once. Sequencing was carried out using peripheral blood. The receptors originated from a man over 45 with active COVID-19.

This clone came up once. The rearrangement joins TRBV28 to TRBJ2-5, with TRBD1 as a possible D gene (5 bases). V was trimmed by 4 bases and J by 1 base, leaving 13 bases between them. Germline V gives CDR1 MDHEN, CDR2 SYDVKM. The CDR3 runs 15 residues. DNA of the CDR3: TGTGCCAGCAGTTACCTCACGACAGCCCAAGAGACCCAGTACTTC. Translated: CASSYLTTAQETQYF. The full variable domain, in which reference TRBV28 and TRBJ2-5 provide the parts outside the CDR3, is DVKVTQSSRYLVKRTGEKVFLECVQDMDHENMFWYRQDPGLGLRLIYFSYDVKMKEKGDIPEGYSVSREKKERFSLILESASTNQTSMYLCASSYLTTAQETQYFGPGTRLLVL.

This clone has a single count. The chain uses TRBV27 and TRBJ2-2; D possibly corresponds to TRBD1 (6 bases). The V gene's germline CDR1 is MNHEY and CDR2 SMNVEV (reference sequence). The V and J ends lost 8 bases and 3 bases respectively, with 10 bases between them. This CDR3 comprises 13 residues. This CDR3 reads CASEGEDTGELFF. Written as DNA, the CDR3 is TGTGCCAGCGAGGGGGAAGACACCGGGGAGCTGTTTTTT.

Concerning this clone itself: Mismatch with germline at one junction end may stem from a read error. The V and J genes are TRBV20-1 and TRBJ2-3; a possible D gene is TRBD2 (5 bases). There are 11 residues in the CDR3. Germline CDR1 is DFQATT and CDR2 is SNEGSKA (reference sequence). CDR3: CSARGPDTQYF. In DNA, the CDR3 is TGCAGTGCCAGAGGGCCAGATACGCAGTATTTT.

The chain carries TRBV7-5 and TRBJ2-7; the table's D call, TRBD1, has no DNA check behind it. TRBV7-5 has pseudogene status. This CDR3 contains 14 residues. CDR3 protein: CVRSPRGTFYEQYF. CDR3 DNA sequence: TGTGTCAGAAGCCCCAGGGGCACCTTCTACGAGCAGTACTTC.

V and J are TRBV12-3 or TRBV12-4 and TRBJ2-7; the D is unclear. This CDR3 spans 13 amino acids. V was pared by 3 bases and J by 3 bases, with 9 bases between. The CDR3 DNA sequence: TGTGCCAGCAGTTTTGGTCAGAACTACGAGCAGTACTTC. Protein product: CASSFGQNYEQYF.

This clone came up once. V and J are TRBV6-5 and TRBJ2-5; 13 positions agree with TRBD2. The CDR3 loop spans 16 amino acids. Germline CDR1 is MNHEY and CDR2 is SVGAGI. The V gene end was trimmed by 0 bases and the J gene end by 3 bases; junction bases not matched to a gene: 1. CDR3 residues: CASSYSGTSGEETQYF. The DNA of the CDR3 is TGTGCCAGCAGTTACTCCGGGACTAGCGGGGAAGAGACCCAGTACTTC.

The genes are TRBV2 and TRBJ2-3, with a weak D call TRBD1 (6 bases). The CDR3 covers 16 residues. V was shortened by 10 bases and J by 0 bases, with 20 bases between the two germline ends. CDR1 and CDR2 from the germline V gene are SNHLY and FYNNEI. CDR3 nucleotides: TGTGCCACTACAATAGGTAACAGGGTAAGCACAGATACGCAGTATTTT. Translating gives CATTIGNRVSTDTQYF.

The chain employs TRBV27 and TRBJ2-3; D call uncertain. The ends were cut back, 6 bases at V and 0 bases at J, with 19 bases in the middle. Germline V lookup: CDR1 MNHEY, CDR2 SMNVEV (reference sequence). The CDR3 spans 17 residues. CDR3 in amino acids: CASSSLLRITSTDTQYF. The CDR3 DNA follows: TGTGCCAGCAGCTCTCTTTTGAGAATAACCAGCACAGATACGCAGTATTTT.

The genes are TRBV9 and TRBJ2-5; tentative D call: TRBD1 (7 bases). This CDR3 is 15 amino acids long. Germline lookup yields CDR1 SGDLS and CDR2 YYNGEE. Trimming cost V 3 bases and J 2 bases, with 14 bases left between them. The CDR3 reads CASSAQGGGQETQYF. CDR3 nucleotides: TGTGCCAGCAGCGCTCAGGGGGGTGGACAAGAGACCCAGTACTTC.

V usage is TRBV5-6 and J usage is TRBJ1-2; D gene unclear. Per germline, CDR1 SGHDT and CDR2 YYEEEE. The CDR3 length is 13 residues. The V end lost 0 bases, the J end lost 3 bases, and 6 bases lay between the germline ends. CDR3 region: CASSLGAHYGYTF. In DNA form, the CDR3 reads TGTGCCAGCAGCTTGGGGGCACACTATGGCTACACCTTC.

The chain links TRBV4-3 to TRBJ1-2, with D perhaps matching TRBD1 (5 bases). V gave up 3 bases and J gave up 8 bases, with 19 bases separating them. The CDR3 has 15 residues. Germline V gene data show CDR1 as LGHNA and CDR2 as YSLEER. This chain's CDR3 is CASSQVTGTGYGYTF. The CDR3 DNA reads TGCGCCAGCAGCCAGGTTACCGGGACTGGCTACGGCTACACCTTC.

This rearrangement joins TRBV5-6 to TRBJ2-3; 7 bases are shared with TRBD2. In germline, CDR1 is SGHDT, CDR2 YYEEEE. This CDR3 spans 16 amino acids. Germline trimming cut 1 base from V and 3 bases from J; bases unmatched to any gene: 8. CDR3 protein: CASSLMSGETTDTQYF. The CDR3 bases are TGTGCCAGCAGCTTGATGAGCGGGGAGACAACAGATACGCAGTATTTT.

This clone was seen a single time. In DNA, the CDR3 is TGTGCCAGCTCCCCAGGACAGGGGGATATCTATGGCTACACCTTC. It specifies CASSPGQGDIYGYTF. The chain is built from TRBV18 and TRBJ1-2; 10 nucleotides line up with TRBD1. This CDR3 is built from 15 residues. Germline lookup yields CDR1 KGHSH and CDR2 LQKENI. The trim removed 6 bases at V and 4 bases at J, leaving 8 bases unmatched. The variable domain in full, completed from reference TRBV18 and TRBJ1-2, reads NAGVMQNPRHLVRRRGQEARLRCSPMKGHSHVYWYRQLPEEGLKFMVYLQKENIIDESGMPKERFSAEFPKEGPSILRIQQVVRGDSAAYFCASSPGQGDIYGYTFGSGTRLTVV.

V and J are TRBV7-6 and TRBJ2-3, with D maybe TRBD2 (5 bases). CDR3 size: 16 residues. The germline V gene has CDR1 SGHVS and CDR2 FNYEAQ. Trimming cost V 1 base and J 3 bases, with 14 bases left between them. CDR3 DNA: TGTGCCAGCAGCTTAGTTGCGGGTTCCCCGACAGATACGCAGTATTTT. It is translated as CASSLVAGSPTDTQYF.

The chain links TRBV19 to TRBJ2-1; 7 bases are a match to TRBD1. The CDR3 consists of 13 residues. The J segment lost 3 bases and the V segment lost 8 bases, leaving 4 bases of the junction unmatched. CDR1 LNHDA and CDR2 SQIVND come from the germline V gene (reference sequence). The CDR3 DNA reads TGTGCCAGTTGGGGACAGCTCTACAATGAGCAGTTCTTC. Protein sequence: CASWGQLYNEQFF.

J is TRBJ2-3 and V is TRBV6-5; 8 nucleotides agree with TRBD2. Germline V gives CDR1 MNHEY, CDR2 SVGAGI. The length of the CDR3 is 15 residues. Trimming removed 8 bases from V and 2 bases from J; junction bases left unmatched: 9. CDR3 amino acids: CASLAGGSDTDTQYF. The CDR3, as DNA: TGTGCCAGCCTGGCGGGAGGCTCTGACACAGATACGCAGTATTTT.

The chain recombines TRBV3-1 (or the pseudogene TRBV3-2) with TRBJ1-5; D is ambiguous. The V end lost 4 bases, the J end lost 0 bases, and 7 bases lay between the germline ends. Germline CDR1 is LGHDT and CDR2 is YNNKEL (reference sequence). The CDR3 totals 14 residues. CDR3 residues: CASSRESSNQPQHF. The CDR3 nucleotides read TGTGCCAGCAGCCGGGAGAGTAGCAATCAGCCCCAGCATTTT.

The chain carries TRBV4-2 and TRBJ2-3, with 7 bases that match TRBD2. The CDR3 spans 16 residues. CDR1 LGHNA and CDR2 YNFKEQ come from the germline V gene. J was trimmed by 4 bases and V by 0 bases; bases with no gene match: 7. In nucleotides, the CDR3 is TGTGCCAGCAGCCAAGATGCGGGAGCAGGCCCAGATACGCAGTATTTT. This codes for CASSQDAGAGPDTQYF.